Listed below are T cell receptor beta chains from one sample, sequenced in a study. MiXCR, run by TCRdb on the multiplex PCR reads, gives a single entry per CDR3 protein. The sample carries 900 to 1,000 distinct CDR3 sequences, approximately 2.6% recorded once. Sequences were obtained from Tregs sorted from blood. The receptor source for this set is a female donor with breast cancer. CDR3s include the opening cysteine and the closing phenylalanine or tryptophan. The order of the fields is D gene, V gene, clone size, J gene, CDR3 protein, CDR3 DNA. D genes are given only for firm matches. A clone size is listed for some rows: how often the clone was seen (once, few, many), or a class if it is expanded.

D: .; V: TRBV12-3/TRBV12-4; size: medium-sized; J: TRBJ1-2; CDR3: CASSLLVTRGYTF; DNA: TGTGCCAGCAGCCTACTTGTAACGAGGGGCTACACCTTC
D: .; V: TRBV12-3/TRBV12-4; size: medium-sized; J: TRBJ1-2; CDR3: CASGRYGYTF; DNA: TGTGCCAGCGGTCGGTATGGCTACACCTTC
D: TRBD1; V: TRBV12-3/TRBV12-4; size: medium-sized; J: TRBJ1-2; CDR3: CASSSRQGANYGYTF; DNA: TGTGCCAGCAGTTCCCGACAGGGAGCTAACTATGGCTACACCTTC
D: TRBD1; V: TRBV12-3/TRBV12-4; size: medium-sized; J: TRBJ1-2; CDR3: CASSRWGQGSRNGYTF; DNA: TGTGCCAGCAGTCGCTGGGGACAGGGAAGTCGTAATGGCTACACCTTC
D: .; V: TRBV12-3/TRBV12-4; size: medium-sized; J: TRBJ1-2; CDR3: CASQNRVGYTF; DNA: TGTGCCAGCCAAAACAGGGTTGGCTACACCTTC
D: .; V: TRBV12-3/TRBV12-4; size: large; J: TRBJ1-2; CDR3: CASSFQSSVNYGYTF; DNA: TGTGCCAGCAGTTTCCAGTCAAGCGTTAACTATGGCTACACCTTC
D: .; V: TRBV12-3/TRBV12-4; size: large; J: TRBJ1-2; CDR3: CASSPRSGGYGYTF; DNA: TGTGCCAGCAGCCCGAGATCCGGTGGATATGGCTACACCTTC
D: TRBD1; V: TRBV12-3/TRBV12-4; size: .; J: TRBJ1-2; CDR3: CASSLGQGRHGYTF; DNA: TGTGCCAGCAGCCTAGGACAGGGACGGCATGGCTACACCTTC
D: .; V: TRBV12-3/TRBV12-4; size: medium-sized; J: TRBJ1-2; CDR3: CASSLARVIYGYTF; DNA: TGTGCCAGCAGTTTAGCGCGGGTGATCTATGGCTACACCTTC
D: .; V: TRBV12-3/TRBV12-4; size: medium-sized; J: TRBJ1-2; CDR3: CASSPQTFDYGYTF; DNA: TGTGCCAGCAGCCCTCAGACATTCGACTATGGCTACACCTTC
D: .; V: TRBV12-3/TRBV12-4; size: medium-sized; J: TRBJ1-2; CDR3: CASSLGVDGYTF; DNA: TGTGCCAGCAGTTTAGGGGTCGATGGCTACACCTTC
D: TRBD1; V: TRBV12-3/TRBV12-4; size: medium-sized; J: TRBJ1-2; CDR3: CASSPTTGTGYGYTF; DNA: TGTGCCAGCAGCCCTACTACCGGGACAGGCTATGGCTACACCTTC
D: TRBD1; V: TRBV12-3/TRBV12-4; size: medium-sized; J: TRBJ1-2; CDR3: CASSPGTGANYGYTF; DNA: TGTGCCAGCAGCCCTGGGACAGGAGCTAACTATGGCTACACCTTC
D: .; V: TRBV12-3/TRBV12-4; size: large; J: TRBJ1-2; CDR3: CASSPPREFNYGYTF; DNA: TGTGCCAGCAGCCCACCTCGGGAGTTTAACTATGGCTACACCTTC
D: .; V: TRBV12-3/TRBV12-4; size: medium-sized; J: TRBJ1-2; CDR3: CASSLAVLGYTF; DNA: TGTGCCAGCAGTTTAGCGGTGCTGGGCTACACCTTC
D: .; V: TRBV12-3/TRBV12-4; size: .; J: TRBJ1-2; CDR3: CASSLGNRRDGYTF; DNA: TGTGCCAGCAGTTTAGGAAACAGGAGGGACGGCTACACCTTC
D: .; V: TRBV12-3/TRBV12-4; size: hyperexpanded; J: TRBJ1-2; CDR3: CASSLRQQYGYTF; DNA: TGTGCCAGCAGTTTGCGACAGCAGTATGGCTACACCTTC
D: .; V: TRBV12-3/TRBV12-4; size: medium-sized; J: TRBJ1-2; CDR3: CASMVYGPGLGGYTF; DNA: TGTGCCAGCATGGTCTACGGACCCGGGCTCGGAGGCTACACCTTC
D: .; V: TRBV12-3/TRBV12-4; size: medium-sized; J: TRBJ1-2; CDR3: CASSFQTTTYGYTF; DNA: TGTGCCAGCAGTTTCCAGACCACGACCTATGGCTACACCTTC
D: TRBD1; V: TRBV12-3/TRBV12-4; size: hyperexpanded; J: TRBJ1-2; CDR3: CASSLWSGQGVNYGYTF; DNA: TGTGCCAGCAGTTTGTGGTCCGGACAGGGAGTTAACTATGGCTACACCTTC
D: TRBD1; V: TRBV12-3/TRBV12-4; size: medium-sized; J: TRBJ1-2; CDR3: CASSPDRVRGYTF; DNA: TGTGCCAGCAGCCCTGACAGGGTCCGGGGCTACACCTTC
D: .; V: TRBV12-3/TRBV12-4; size: medium-sized; J: TRBJ1-2; CDR3: CASRAGQIYGYTF; DNA: TGTGCCAGCAGGGCGGGCCAGATTTATGGCTACACCTTC
D: .; V: TRBV12-3/TRBV12-4; size: medium-sized; J: TRBJ1-2; CDR3: CASSLGNVNYGYTF; DNA: TGTGCCAGCAGTTTAGGGAACGTTAACTATGGCTACACCTTC
D: TRBD1; V: TRBV12-3/TRBV12-4; size: medium-sized; J: TRBJ1-2; CDR3: CASSLAGTGGYTF; DNA: TGTGCCAGCAGTTTAGCCGGGACAGGAGGCTACACCTTC
D: .; V: TRBV12-3/TRBV12-4; size: medium-sized; J: TRBJ1-2; CDR3: CASSLEAGIYGYTF; DNA: TGTGCCAGCAGTTTAGAGGCGGGAATCTATGGCTACACCTTC
D: .; V: TRBV12-3/TRBV12-4; size: large; J: TRBJ1-2; CDR3: CASSPGQLYGYTF; DNA: TGTGCCAGCAGTCCTGGACAGTTATATGGCTACACCTTC
D: .; V: TRBV12-3/TRBV12-4; size: medium-sized; J: TRBJ1-2; CDR3: CASAYNNYGYTF; DNA: TGTGCCAGCGCATACAATAACTATGGCTACACCTTC
D: TRBD1; V: TRBV12-3/TRBV12-4; size: medium-sized; J: TRBJ1-2; CDR3: CASSLPAYRGSYGYTF; DNA: TGTGCCAGCAGTCTCCCCGCGTACAGGGGTTCCTATGGCTACACCTTC
D: .; V: TRBV12-3/TRBV12-4; size: medium-sized; J: TRBJ1-2; CDR3: CASSSGILNYGYTF; DNA: TGTGCCAGCAGTTCAGGGATACTTAACTATGGCTACACCTTC
D: .; V: TRBV12-3/TRBV12-4; size: medium-sized; J: TRBJ1-2; CDR3: CASSFLSREMNYGYTF; DNA: TGTGCCAGCAGTTTTCTGAGCAGGGAAATGAACTATGGCTACACCTTC
D: .; V: TRBV12-3/TRBV12-4; size: large; J: TRBJ1-2; CDR3: CASSLTPNYGYTF; DNA: TGTGCCAGCAGCCTTACCCCTAACTATGGCTACACCTTC
D: .; V: TRBV12-3/TRBV12-4; size: few; J: TRBJ1-2; CDR3: CASSSSADYGYTF; DNA: TGTGCCAGCAGTTCGAGCGCGGACTATGGCTACACCTTC
D: .; V: TRBV12-3/TRBV12-4; size: medium-sized; J: TRBJ1-2; CDR3: CASRPQGGYGYTF; DNA: TGTGCCAGCAGACCCCAGGGTGGTTATGGCTACACCTTC
D: .; V: TRBV12-3/TRBV12-4; size: medium-sized; J: TRBJ1-2; CDR3: CASSLMALYGYTF; DNA: TGTGCCAGCAGTTTAATGGCACTCTATGGCTACACCTTC
D: .; V: TRBV12-3/TRBV12-4; size: large; J: TRBJ1-2; CDR3: CASTRGGGYTF; DNA: TGTGCCAGCACGAGGGGAGGCGGCTACACCTTC
D: .; V: TRBV12-3/TRBV12-4; size: medium-sized; J: TRBJ1-2; CDR3: CASSFVGYDYGYTF; DNA: TGTGCCAGCAGTTTCGTAGGGTACGACTATGGCTACACCTTC
D: .; V: TRBV12-3/TRBV12-4; size: large; J: TRBJ1-2; CDR3: CASSEGGYTF; DNA: TGTGCCAGCTCCGAGGGTGGCTACACCTTC
D: .; V: TRBV12-3/TRBV12-4; size: .; J: TRBJ1-2; CDR3: CASRKGVAENNYNYTF; DNA: TGTGCCAGCAGGAAAGGTGTTGCTGAGAATAACTATAACTACACCTTC
D: .; V: TRBV12-3/TRBV12-4; size: large; J: TRBJ1-2; CDR3: CASSSLGEGYGYTF; DNA: TGTGCCAGCAGTTCCCTTGGGGAGGGCTATGGCTACACCTTC
D: .; V: TRBV12-3/TRBV12-4; size: medium-sized; J: TRBJ1-2; CDR3: CASSFVSVWDGYTF; DNA: TGTGCCAGCAGTTTTGTTTCGGTTTGGGATGGCTACACCTTC
D: TRBD1; V: TRBV12-3/TRBV12-4; size: medium-sized; J: TRBJ1-2; CDR3: CASIVGQGQGYTF; DNA: TGTGCCAGCATTGTGGGACAGGGGCAAGGCTACACCTTC
D: .; V: TRBV12-3/TRBV12-4; size: medium-sized; J: TRBJ1-2; CDR3: CASSYEGPNYGYTF; DNA: TGTGCCAGCAGTTATGAAGGGCCAAACTATGGCTACACCTTC
D: .; V: TRBV12-3/TRBV12-4; size: medium-sized; J: TRBJ1-2; CDR3: CASSRGSTRGASGYTF; DNA: TGTGCCAGCAGTCGAGGTTCAACACGCGGCGCTTCTGGCTACACCTTC
D: TRBD1; V: TRBV12-3/TRBV12-4; size: medium-sized; J: TRBJ1-2; CDR3: CASSPGTGRGYGYTF; DNA: TGTGCCAGCAGTCCAGGGACAGGGAGAGGATATGGCTACACCTTC
D: .; V: TRBV12-3/TRBV12-4; size: medium-sized; J: TRBJ1-2; CDR3: CASSLALGKGYTF; DNA: TGTGCCAGCAGTTTAGCGCTGGGGAAAGGCTACACCTTC
D: .; V: TRBV12-3/TRBV12-4; size: medium-sized; J: TRBJ1-2; CDR3: CASNLAGQGGYGYTF; DNA: TGTGCCAGCAACCTAGCCGGGCAGGGAGGTTATGGCTACACCTTC
D: .; V: TRBV12-3/TRBV12-4; size: medium-sized; J: TRBJ1-2; CDR3: CASSPERGPYGYTF; DNA: TGTGCCAGCAGCCCCGAAAGGGGACCATATGGCTACACCTTC
D: .; V: TRBV12-3/TRBV12-4; size: large; J: TRBJ1-2; CDR3: CASSLGQIYGYTF; DNA: TGTGCCAGCAGTTTAGGGCAGATCTATGGCTACACCTTC
D: TRBD1; V: TRBV12-3/TRBV12-4; size: medium-sized; J: TRBJ1-2; CDR3: CASSRDRDSLSLYGYTF; DNA: TGTGCCAGCAGTCGGGACCGGGACAGCTTAAGTCTCTATGGCTACACCTTC
D: .; V: TRBV12-5; size: medium-sized; J: TRBJ1-2; CDR3: CASGSFSGNYGYTF; DNA: TGTGCTAGTGGTTCCTTCAGTGGGAACTATGGCTACACCTTC